This TCR beta chain emerged from a study of blood T cell repertoires in COVID-19. Across the study: Sites in the United States, Italy and Spain provided acute and convalescent COVID-19 samples.

Cohorts were assigned according to the clinical history that participants reported. Recovery meant two consecutive negative NP/OP PCR tests, professional clearance, or resolved symptoms. Method: immunoSEQ multiplex PCR; TCRdb's copy keeps in-frame clones and lacks some. The sample lists about 180,000 clones; approximately 85% were seen once. The germline V and J ends were trimmed by 4 bases and 8 bases, with 14 bases remaining between them. Germline V gene lookup returns CDR1 GTSNPN and CDR2 SVGIG (reference sequence). The length of the CDR3 is 13 residues. The chain combines TRBV30 with TRBJ2-2, with a weak D call TRBD1 (5 bases). The sequenced material came from PBMCs or T cells enriched from blood (not recorded which). The TCR sequence derives from a woman between 18 and 29 years old who had recovered from COVID-19. CDR3 loop: CAWTALREGELFF. In DNA, the CDR3 is TGTGCCTGGACCGCCCTCAGGGAAGGGGAGCTGTTTTTT.